These 25 T cell receptor beta chains were sequenced from one sample in a study of shared clonotypes between healthy human individuals. Naive CD8 cells lacked CD45RO, underwent positive selection for CCR7 and left out terminally differentiated effector memory CD45RA+ cells. Generated by immunoSEQ multiplex PCR, the TCRdb table keeps only in-frame clones and is missing some. The table includes about 2.2 million clones, 85% to 95% detected once. The sequencing input was naive CD8+ T cells from PBMCs. These receptor sequences come from a man between 18 and 35 years old in good health. Some clones in this sample may be carry-over from other donors' samples.

The V gene is TRBV6-4, the J gene TRBJ1-3, with D uncertain. V was clipped by 4 bases and J by 1 base, with 17 bases between them. This CDR3 is built from 17 residues. Germline lookup yields CDR1 MRHNA and CDR2 SNTAGT. This CDR3 is CASSGPVGHTSGNTIYF. The CDR3 DNA sequence: TGTGCCAGCAGTGGCCCCGTAGGCCACACATCTGGAAACACCATATATTTT.

V gene TRBV7-6 combines with J gene TRBJ2-5, with D perhaps TRBD1 (6 bases). Gene TRBJ2-7 matches the end of the DNA better, so the J call may be wrong. This CDR3 region has 15 residues. Germline-derived CDR1 and CDR2 are SGHVS and FNYEAQ. CDR3: CASSLGPTGSYEQYF. CDR3 nucleotides: TGTGCCAGCAGCTTAGGCCCTACAGGGTCCTACGAGCAGTACTTC.

A word on this clone: Additional DNA sequences in this sample encode the identical CDR3. The rearrangement links TRBV9 to TRBJ2-1; 11 nucleotides align to TRBD2. Germline V gene data show CDR1 as SGDLS and CDR2 as YYNGEE. The length of the CDR3 is 15 residues. Trimming took 2 bases from V and 6 from J; bases not matched to a gene: 4. The CDR3 region is CASSVGGTSGNEQFF. The CDR3 coding sequence is TGTGCCAGCAGCGTTGGCGGGACTAGCGGCAATGAGCAGTTCTTC.

The chain carries TRBV13 and TRBJ2-5, with D possibly matching TRBD2 (6 bases). Trimming pared 2 bases from V and 2 bases from J, leaving 15 bases between. The CDR3 totals 16 residues. The germline CDR1 and CDR2 sequences are PRHDT and FYEKMQ (reference sequence). The CDR3 sequence: CASSLLRETLQETQYF. DNA for the CDR3: TGTGCCAGCAGCTTATTACGGGAGACCCTTCAAGAGACCCAGTACTTC.

The chain is built from TRBV6-1 and TRBJ2-7; 7 bases are a match to TRBD1. Germline V gene sequence: CDR1 MNHNS, CDR2 SASEGT. V lost 3 bases, J lost 2 bases, and 13 bases stayed unmatched. The CDR3 has 17 amino acids. The CDR3 coding sequence is TGTGCCAGCAGTGATTTTTTCGGACAGGCGCGGGCCTACGAGCAGTACTTC. Translating it yields CASSDFFGQARAYEQYF.

The chain's CDR3 is CSVGTGGNTGELFF. The CDR3 DNA is TGCAGCGTCGGGACAGGGGGTAACACCGGGGAGCTGTTTTTT. V gene TRBV29-1 combines with J gene TRBJ2-2, with 11 bases fitting TRBD1. Germline CDR1 and CDR2: SQVTM and ANQGSEA. The CDR3 covers 14 residues. Trimming removed 6 bases from V and 2 bases from J; junction bases left unmatched: 2.

As DNA, the CDR3 is TGTGCCAGCCTTAGTTTAACTTTGGCAGGGGGGCACGAGCAGTACTTC. This codes for CASLSLTLAGGHEQYF. The chain has TRBV27 and TRBJ2-7; possibly TRBD1 for D (7 bases). The germline V gene encodes CDR1 MNHEY and CDR2 SMNVEV (reference sequence). The V end lost 8 bases, the J end lost 5 bases, and 25 bases lay between the germline ends. CDR3 length: 16 residues.

This sequence joins TRBV7-9 and TRBJ1-3; 7 bases line up with TRBD1. Germline lookup yields CDR1 SEHNR and CDR2 FQNEAQ (reference sequence). J gave up 3 bases and V 5 bases, and 10 bases lay outside the gene matches. The length of the CDR3 is 16 residues. The CDR3 DNA reads TGTGCCAGCAGCACCCAAGGGGGGACAGATGGAAACACCATATATTTT. This translates into CASSTQGGTDGNTIYF.

This rearrangement joins TRBV27 to TRBJ2-1; TRBD2 aligns across 14 bases. The CDR3 consists of 18 residues. Germline CDR1 reads MNHEY; CDR2 reads SMNVEV (reference sequence). V trimming: 3 bases; J trimming: 9 bases; junction bases outside the gene matches: 13. The CDR3 DNA is TGTGCCAGCAGTTTCTTCCTAAGACTAGCGGGAGGGGGAAGTGAGCAGTTCTTC. Its protein is CASSFFLRLAGGGSEQFF.

There are a few counts of this clone. Other DNA sequences within the sample encode an identical CDR3. The V call is TRBV28, the J call TRBJ2-7; D is unresolved. The length of the CDR3 is 13 residues. Germline loops: CDR1 MDHEN, CDR2 SYDVKM. The V and J ends lost 2 bases and 1 base respectively, with 6 bases between them. The CDR3 spells CASSLDGSYEQYF. CDR3 DNA: TGTGCCAGCAGTTTAGACGGATCCTACGAGCAGTACTTC.

The chain recombines TRBV7-9 with TRBJ1-4, with 10 bases matching TRBD1. The CDR3 runs to 17 residues. The V gene's germline CDR1 is SEHNR and CDR2 FQNEAQ (reference sequence). V lost 5 bases to trimming and J lost 1 base; unmatched junction nucleotides: 7. The CDR3 region has the DNA TGTGCCAGCAGCCTGGCCGGGACAGGGGAAACTAATGAAAAACTGTTTTTT. Translation: CASSLAGTGETNEKLFF.

Details on this clone: Other DNA sequences in the same sample also yield this CDR3. The rearrangement uses TRBV5-1 and TRBJ2-1; tentatively, D is TRBD1 or TRBD2 (5 bases each). V was cut by 0 bases and J by 7 bases, with 5 bases left in between. The length of the CDR3 is 12 residues. Germline V lookup: CDR1 SGHRS, CDR2 YFSETQ. The CDR3 here is CASSLGGNEQFF. In DNA form, the CDR3 reads TGCGCCAGCAGCTTGGGGGGGAATGAGCAGTTCTTC.

This clone was observed a single time. This chain joins TRBV28 and TRBJ1-5; the D gene is possibly TRBD1 (6 bases). The CDR3 length is 16 residues. V was trimmed by 2 bases and J by 2 bases, leaving 13 bases between them. Germline CDR1 and CDR2: MDHEN and SYDVKM. Here the CDR3 reads CASSLLGGWGNQPQHF. The CDR3 DNA reads as TGTGCCAGCAGTTTACTGGGGGGCTGGGGCAATCAGCCCCAGCATTTT.

This rearrangement joins TRBV2 to TRBJ2-7; TRBD1 is a possible D gene (6 bases). Germline V gene lookup returns CDR1 SNHLY and CDR2 FYNNEI. The CDR3 length is 18 residues. Trimming removed 4 bases at V and 1 base at J, with 23 bases between. DNA for the CDR3: TGTGCCAGCAGTGCCCGGTCAGGGGCCCCGGGCCGATCCTACGAGCAGTACTTC. Protein sequence: CASSARSGAPGRSYEQYF.

The gene calls are TRBV6-1 and TRBJ1-5; D remains unclear. Trimming shortened V by 8 bases and J by 2 bases, and 7 bases separated the two germline ends. The CDR3 runs to 12 residues. From germline, CDR1 is MNHNS and CDR2 SASEGT. CDR3 in amino acids: CASLMGNQPQHF. In DNA form, the CDR3 reads TGTGCCAGCCTCATGGGCAATCAGCCCCAGCATTTT.

This chain uses TRBV5-6 with TRBJ2-1; D gene unclear. Germline V gene sequence: CDR1 SGHDT, CDR2 YYEEEE. This CDR3 is 15 amino acids long. V lost 4 bases and J lost 0, with 11 bases in between. The CDR3 loop is CASSGHPSSYNEQFF. CDR3 coding DNA: TGTGCCAGCAGCGGGCACCCTAGCTCCTACAATGAGCAGTTCTTC.

The chain links TRBV5-5 to TRBJ2-7; 14 bases agree with TRBD2. Per the germline V gene, CDR1 is SGHKS and CDR2 is YYEKEE (reference sequence). The CDR3 loop spans 18 amino acids. V gave up 4 bases and J gave up 0 bases; unmatched junction bases: 9. In nucleotides, the CDR3 is TGTGCCAGCAGCCTCGGGACTAGCGGGAGTCCCCTCTCCTACGAGCAGTACTTC. Translating it yields CASSLGTSGSPLSYEQYF.

On this clone itself: Other nucleotide sequences in the sample specify the same CDR3. The gene calls are TRBV27 and TRBJ2-5; D gene ambiguous. Per the germline V gene, CDR1 is MNHEY and CDR2 is SMNVEV (reference sequence). Trimming shortened V by 3 bases and J by 1 base, and 0 bases separated the two germline ends. CDR3 length equals 11 residues. The CDR3 is CASSFQETQYF. The DNA for the CDR3 is TGTGCCAGCAGTTTCCAAGAGACCCAGTACTTC.

The chain couples TRBV23-1 to TRBJ2-7; tentative D call: TRBD2 (5 bases). TRBV23-1 is given ORF status, its function remaining uncertain. This CDR3 has 14 amino acids. Deletions cut 2 bases from V and 2 bases from J, with 10 bases between. In nucleotides, the CDR3 is TGCGCCAGCAGTCAAGGACTGACCCCCTACGAGCAGTACTTC. Translating it yields CASSQGLTPYEQYF.

The chain recombines TRBV5-1 with TRBJ2-2, with 10 bases lining up with TRBD2. Germline values: CDR1 SGHRS, CDR2 YFSETQ. V shed 0 bases, J shed 6 bases, and the junction held 5 bases outside the gene matches. The CDR3 is made up of 16 amino acids. For the CDR3, the DNA is TGCGCCAGCAGCTTGGCTAGACTAGCGGGTCCCGGGGAGCTGTTTTTT. It encodes CASSLARLAGPGELFF.

The V gene is TRBV19, the J gene TRBJ2-3; TRBD1 is a possible D gene (7 bases). The CDR3 is 17 amino acids. Between the trimmed V and J ends, which lost 5 bases and 3 bases, there was a span of 21 bases. Germline lookup yields CDR1 LNHDA and CDR2 SQIVND (reference sequence). The CDR3 protein is CASSDLRDSARTDTQYF. Here the CDR3 DNA reads TGTGCCAGTAGTGACCTGCGGGACAGTGCACGGACAGATACGCAGTATTTT.

The genes are TRBV7-8 and TRBJ2-7, with D unresolved. Germline assignment: CDR1 SGHVS and CDR2 FQNEAQ. The CDR3 extends over 16 amino acids. Trimming left V 0 bases short and J 3 bases short, with 15 bases between. In DNA, the CDR3 is TGTGCCAGCAGCTTAGCGGCTAGTGTTGCTGTCTACGAGCAGTACTTC. It is translated as CASSLAASVAVYEQYF.

This clone has only one observation. CDR3 nucleotides: TGTGCCAGCAGCCCTACAAGAGATGGCTACACCTTC. Protein: CASSPTRDGYTF. This sequence joins TRBV7-8 and TRBJ1-2; D unresolved. The germline V and J ends were trimmed by 5 bases and 6 bases, with 10 bases remaining between them. Germline V lookup: CDR1 SGHVS, CDR2 FQNEAQ. The CDR3 totals 12 residues.

The chain carries TRBV6-5 and TRBJ1-1; D remains ambiguous. The V end lost 5 bases, the J end lost 1 base, and 14 bases lay between the germline ends. The CDR3 is 15 residues long. Germline CDR1 is MNHEY and CDR2 is SVGAGI. The CDR3: CASSPAWGGNTEAFF. The CDR3 nucleotides are TGTGCCAGCAGTCCCGCGTGGGGAGGGAACACTGAAGCTTTCTTT.

CDR3 loop: CATSREGTSGNYNEQFF. The CDR3 DNA reads as TGTGCCACCAGCAGAGAAGGCACTAGCGGGAACTACAATGAGCAGTTCTTC. This chain links TRBV15 with TRBJ2-1; TRBD2 matches 10 bases. Losses at the gene ends were 0 bases for V and 3 bases for J; bases not matched to a gene: 5. CDR1 is LNHNV, CDR2 YYDKDF, per germline (reference sequence). This CDR3 region has 17 residues. The whole variable domain, filled in from reference TRBV15 and TRBJ2-1, reads DAMVIQNPRYQVTQFGKPVTLSCSQTLNHNVMYWYQQKSSQAPKLLFHYYDKDFNNEADTPDNFQSRRPNTSFCFLDIRSPGLGDTAMYLCATSREGTSGNYNEQFFGPGTRLTVL.